This is a list of T cell receptor beta chains from one sample in a study of T cells in localized non-small cell lung cancer. This table comes from immunoSEQ multiplex PCR, and its TCRdb copy is limited to in-frame clones, with some not included. Of some 2,000 clones listed, around 25% are singletons. Source: normal lung tissue next to the tumor, taken before any cancer treatment. The receptors here all came from a female donor aged 60 or older with stage III squamous cell lung carcinoma. Each CDR3 is given with its conserved first and last residue. D genes are given only for firm matches. A row's size may be missing; if present it is once, few, many or a size class.

TRBD1	TRBV29-1	TRBJ1-6	large	TGCAGCGTCAAGACAGGGGATTCACCCCTCCACTTT	CSVKTGDSPLHF
NA	TRBV28	TRBJ1-2	NA	TGTGCCAGCAGGAGGGCTAACTATGGCTACACCTTC	CASRRANYGYTF
NA	TRBV29-1	TRBJ1-2	NA	TGCAGCGTTGAAGATGCAATAGGGGAGAATGGCTACACCTTC	CSVEDAIGENGYTF
NA	TRBV5-1	TRBJ1-3	NA	TGCGCCAGCAGCTTGGAGGGGGGCCGCTCTGGAAACACCATATATTTT	CASSLEGGRSGNTIYF
TRBD1	TRBV15	TRBJ2-1	NA	TGTGCCACCAGCAGAACGGGACAGGGAAGGAACAATGAGCAGTTCTTC	CATSRTGQGRNNEQFF
NA	TRBV30	TRBJ2-3	large	TGTGCCTGGAGTGTAACTACTAGCCGGACAGATACGCAGTATTTT	CAWSVTTSRTDTQYF
TRBD1	TRBV28	TRBJ1-2	few	TGTGCCAGCAGTCCCGTCGCGACAGGGGCCTATGGCTACACCTTC	CASSPVATGAYGYTF
NA	TRBV19	TRBJ2-6	NA	TGTGCCAGTAGACAGGGAACCTCTGGGGCCAACGTCCTGACTTTC	CASRQGTSGANVLTF
NA	TRBV14	TRBJ1-1	large	TGTGCCAGCAGCGGGGGGGTGAACACTGAAGCTTTCTTT	CASSGGVNTEAFF
NA	TRBV9	TRBJ1-3	NA	TGTGCCAGCAGCACGGGACGGATCGGTGGAAACACCATATATTTT	CASSTGRIGGNTIYF
TRBD2	TRBV4-1	TRBJ2-2	medium-sized	TGCGCCAGCAGCCAAGGGGGACTAGCGGGGTCCGGGGAGCTGTTTTTT	CASSQGGLAGSGELFF
NA	TRBV9	TRBJ2-1	few	TGTGCCAGCAGCGTAGCCCTATCTAGCCTGGGGGAGCAGTTCTTC	CASSVALSSLGEQFF
NA	TRBV9	TRBJ1-3	few	TGTGCCAGCAGCGTTGGCTGGGTGGGTTCTGGAAACACCATATATTTT	CASSVGWVGSGNTIYF
NA	TRBV4-1	TRBJ2-2	NA	TGCGCCAGCAGTCTCAGTCGACTAAACACCGGGGAGCTGTTTTTT	CASSLSRLNTGELFF
TRBD1	TRBV18	TRBJ1-2	NA	TGTGCCAGCTCAGCACAGGGGCACTATGGCTACACCTTC	CASSAQGHYGYTF
NA	TRBV30	TRBJ1-5	NA	TGTGCCTGGGGGGAAGGGAGCAATCAGCCCCAGCATTTT	CAWGEGSNQPQHF
NA	TRBV6-8	TRBJ2-1	NA	TGTGCCATCAGTGGGGGTCTATTAGGTGGTGAGCAGTTCTTC	CAISGGLLGGEQFF
NA	TRBV11-3	TRBJ2-4	NA	TGTGCCAGCTCGAGGGAGGCGGGGAAAAACATTCAGTACTTC	CASSREAGKNIQYF
NA	TRBV5-1	TRBJ2-6	NA	TGCGCCAGCAGCATAGAGGTCCTCTCTGGGGCCAACGTCCTGACTTTC	CASSIEVLSGANVLTF
TRBD2	TRBV11-3	TRBJ2-3	few	TGTGCCAGCAGCTCCACGACAAACCCGAAGACTAGCCAGAATACGCAGTATTTT	CASSSTTNPKTSQNTQYF
TRBD2	TRBV11-3	TRBJ2-1	medium-sized	TGTGCCAGCAGCTTCAGCCCGGGACTAGCGGGAGTAGTCAATGAGCAGTTCTTC	CASSFSPGLAGVVNEQFF
NA	TRBV19	TRBJ1-5	few	TGTGCCAGTAGTATAGACCAGACAGGTCAGCCCCAGCATTTT	CASSIDQTGQPQHF
NA	TRBV7-4	TRBJ1-6	NA	TGTGCCAGCAGCTCGGATGGGAATTCACCCCTCCACTTT	CASSSDGNSPLHF
TRBD1	TRBV11-3	TRBJ1-1	few	TGTGCCAGCAGCTTTCTCGGACAGGGACAGTCTGAAGCTTTCTTT	CASSFLGQGQSEAFF
TRBD1	TRBV28	TRBJ1-5	few	TGTGCCATCGTGACAGGGAGGAAAGGGACGAATCAGCCCCAGCATTTT	CAIVTGRKGTNQPQHF
TRBD1	TRBV30	TRBJ2-4	NA	TGTGCCTGGAGTAAAAGACAGGGGGCTTCCAAAAACATTCAGTACTTC	CAWSKRQGASKNIQYF
NA	TRBV18	TRBJ2-2	few	TGTGCCAGCTCACCACGAACGGCCCGGGACACCGGGGAGCTGTTTTTT	CASSPRTARDTGELFF
TRBD2	TRBV19	TRBJ2-1	NA	TGTGCCAGTAGTAAGGCTAGCGGGGGAACCTACAATGAGCAGTTCTTC	CASSKASGGTYNEQFF
NA	TRBV28	TRBJ2-1	few	TGTGCCAGCAGTTTAATGGCAGGCTACGATGGTGAGCAGTTCTTC	CASSLMAGYDGEQFF